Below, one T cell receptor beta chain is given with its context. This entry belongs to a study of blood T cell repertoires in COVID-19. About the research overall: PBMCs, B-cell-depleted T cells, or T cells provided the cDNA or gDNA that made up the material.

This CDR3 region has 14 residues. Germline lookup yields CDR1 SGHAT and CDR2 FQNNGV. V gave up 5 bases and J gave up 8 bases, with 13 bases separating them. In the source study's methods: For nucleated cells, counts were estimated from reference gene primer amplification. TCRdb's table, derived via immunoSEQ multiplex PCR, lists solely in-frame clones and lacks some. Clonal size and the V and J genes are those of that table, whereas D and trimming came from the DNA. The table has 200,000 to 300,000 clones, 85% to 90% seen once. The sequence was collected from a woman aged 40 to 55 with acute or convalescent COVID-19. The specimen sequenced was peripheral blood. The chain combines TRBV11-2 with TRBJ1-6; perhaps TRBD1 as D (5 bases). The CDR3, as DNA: TGTGCCAGCAGCCCCGGGGGTTGGTATTCACCCCTCCACTTT. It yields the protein CASSPGGWYSPLHF.